This T cell receptor beta chain was recorded in a study of shared clonotypes between healthy human individuals. This CDR3 has 13 residues. Looked up from germline, CDR1 is SGHAT and CDR2 is FQNNGV. V lost 5 bases, J lost 3 bases, and 3 bases stayed unmatched. CD8 cells classed as naive were CD45RO-negative and positively selected for CCR7, excluding terminally differentiated effector memory CD45RA+ cells. The method was immunoSEQ multiplex PCR; TCRdb's version includes in-frame clones alone and lacks a portion of them. The sample comprises millions of clones, about 95% of which are singletons, and roughly 1.1% rests with the top ten.

Material for sequencing was naive CD8+ T cells sorted from blood. This receptor was taken from a man aged 18 to 30 in good health. V usage is TRBV11-2 and J usage is TRBJ1-1, with 7 bases that match TRBD1. The CDR3 DNA is TGTGCCAGCAGCCAGGGACAGTACACTGAAGCTTTCTTT. Amino acids: CASSQGQYTEAFF.